Listed below are T cell receptor beta chains from one sample, sequenced in a study of early T cells in non-severe SARS-CoV-2 infection. TCRdb re-derived calls from the 5' RACE reads in MiXCR, one entry per CDR3 protein. Of tens of thousands of distinct CDR3 sequences listed, around 7% were seen once; the top ten hold more than 20%. The input for sequencing was whole blood, taken at baseline. The receptors shown here come from an adult who was a healthcare worker with PCR-confirmed SARS-CoV-2 infection or an uninfected control (not recorded which). The CDR3 runs from the conserved cysteine through the conserved F or W. A D gene is named only where the DNA matches it firmly. Expanded clones get a size class; other rows say once, few or many, or leave the size out.

DNA: TGCAGTGCCACAGCTAGCGGGGGCTTATACGAGACCCAGTACTTC
CDR3: CSATASGGLYETQYF
V: TRBV20-1
D: TRBD2
length: 15
size: many
J: TRBJ2-5

DNA: TGTGCCAGCAGTTTTTGGGCCGGGGGCAATCAGCCCCAGCATTTT
CDR3: CASSFWAGGNQPQHF
V: TRBV12-3/TRBV12-4
D: NA
length: 15
size: NA
J: TRBJ1-5

DNA: TGTGCCATCAGTGAGTCGGGGGGACGGAATTTACAGTACTTC
CDR3: CAISESGGRNLQYF
V: TRBV10-3
D: NA
length: 14
size: many
J: TRBJ2-7

DNA: TGTGCCAGCAGCCGGGGGGCGGCGGGAGGCGACAATGAGCAGTTCTTC
CDR3: CASSRGAAGGDNEQFF
V: TRBV7-3
D: TRBD2
length: 16
size: NA
J: TRBJ2-1

DNA: TGTGCCAGCCGCCAAGTTGGGGTCTACGAGCAGTACTTC
CDR3: CASRQVGVYEQYF
V: TRBV12-3/TRBV12-4
D: NA
length: 13
size: many
J: TRBJ2-7

DNA: TGCAGCCCACTGTTAGCGGGAGTACGGAATGAGCAGTTCTTC
CDR3: CSPLLAGVRNEQFF
V: TRBV29-1
D: TRBD2
length: 14
size: few
J: TRBJ2-1

DNA: TGCAGTGCCCCTGAAACCTACGAGCAGTACTTC
CDR3: CSAPETYEQYF
V: TRBV20-1
D: NA
length: 11
size: many
J: TRBJ2-7

DNA: TGTGCCAGCAGCACAAGGGACAGCAGAGGCACTGAAGCTTTCTTT
CDR3: CASSTRDSRGTEAFF
V: TRBV12-3/TRBV12-4
D: TRBD1
length: 15
size: NA
J: TRBJ1-1

DNA: TGCGCCAGCAGCCCGGATGCAGGGCCCGACACAGATACGCAGTATTTT
CDR3: CASSPDAGPDTDTQYF
V: TRBV4-1
D: NA
length: 16
size: NA
J: TRBJ2-3

DNA: TGTGCCAGCAGTTCTCCGGGTACCCAGTACAATGAGCAGTTCTTC
CDR3: CASSSPGTQYNEQFF
V: TRBV28
D: NA
length: 15
size: many
J: TRBJ2-1

DNA: TGTGCCAGCAGCTCGCCACTGGGAGCTAATGAAAAACTGTTTTTT
CDR3: CASSSPLGANEKLFF
V: TRBV5-6
D: NA
length: 15
size: many
J: TRBJ1-4

DNA: TGCGCCAGCAGCCAAGATTTCAGAGCCCTTGACGCTTTCTTT
CDR3: CASSQDFRALDAFF
V: TRBV4-3
D: NA
length: 14
size: many
J: TRBJ1-1

DNA: TGTGCCAGCAGCGTAGGTACTTTGTCCTACGAGCAGTACTTC
CDR3: CASSVGTLSYEQYF
V: TRBV9
D: NA
length: 14
size: NA
J: TRBJ2-7

DNA: TGTGCCAGCAGCTTTGGAGGGGTTTACTACGAGCAGTACTTC
CDR3: CASSFGGVYYEQYF
V: TRBV7-2
D: NA
length: 14
size: NA
J: TRBJ2-7

DNA: TGTGCCAGGAGGGGGCGAGGGAGCTATGGCTACACCTTC
CDR3: CARRGRGSYGYTF
V: TRBV28
D: TRBD1
length: 13
size: many
J: TRBJ1-2

DNA: TGTGCCAGCAGTTTAAAGCTTGGCACAGATACGCAGTATTTT
CDR3: CASSLKLGTDTQYF
V: TRBV27
D: NA
length: 14
size: NA
J: TRBJ2-3

DNA: TGCAGCGTTGGTACCGGGACTAGCAATGAGCAGTTCTTC
CDR3: CSVGTGTSNEQFF
V: TRBV29-1
D: TRBD2
length: 13
size: many
J: TRBJ2-1

DNA: TGTGCCAGCAGTTACAGGGCGGATCAGCCCCAGCATTTT
CDR3: CASSYRADQPQHF
V: TRBV4-2
D: NA
length: 13
size: many
J: TRBJ1-5

DNA: TGCAGCGGGGGACCGGTCGATGAGCAGTTCTTC
CDR3: CSGGPVDEQFF
V: TRBV29-1
D: NA
length: 11
size: many
J: TRBJ2-1

DNA: TGTGCCAGCAGTTTCATGCGCGGCGTCGGGACCCAGTACTTC
CDR3: CASSFMRGVGTQYF
V: TRBV12-3/TRBV12-4
D: NA
length: 14
size: many
J: TRBJ2-5